These T cell receptor beta chains were read from a single sample in a study of blood T cell repertoires in COVID-19. Repertoires were generated with immunoSEQ multiplex PCR, while TCRdb's copy carries only in-frame clones and drops some. The sample yields tens of thousands of clones, around 91% seen once. The material sequenced was peripheral blood. These receptors came from a woman in her sixties with COVID-19, enrolled during active disease. Both conserved end residues are part of each CDR3. D genes are given only for firm matches. Only some rows state a clone size, as once, few, many or a class for expanded clones.

TRBV14	-	TRBJ2-7	TRBD1	CASSQLGQGQAEQYF	TGTGCCAGCAGCCAATTGGGACAGGGGCAAGCCGAGCAGTACTTC
TRBV3-1/TRBV3-2	-	TRBJ1-2	-	CASSQDPTGLGYTF	TGTGCCAGCAGCCAAGATCCTACGGGTCTGGGCTACACCTTC
TRBV11-2	few	TRBJ1-5	-	CASSRDPGANQPQHF	TGTGCCAGCAGTAGAGACCCTGGGGCCAATCAGCCCCAGCATTTT
TRBV6-6	-	TRBJ1-2	TRBD1	CASSPRQGRLYGYTF	TGTGCCAGCAGTCCCCGACAGGGGAGACTCTATGGCTACACCTTC
TRBV5-6	-	TRBJ2-7	TRBD1	CASSLEGTGGYEQYF	TGTGCCAGCAGCTTGGAAGGGACAGGGGGCTACGAGCAGTACTTC
TRBV19	-	TRBJ2-3	TRBD2	CASSIEGTSGDTQYF	TGTGCCAGTAGTATAGAAGGGACTAGCGGAGATACGCAGTATTTT
TRBV29-1	-	TRBJ2-1	-	CSVARASSYNEQFF	TGCAGCGTTGCCCGAGCTAGCTCCTACAATGAGCAGTTCTTC
TRBV7-9	-	TRBJ1-2	TRBD1	CASSFGTGGPTGYTF	TGTGCCAGCAGCTTCGGCACAGGGGGACCCACGGGCTACACCTTC
TRBV13	-	TRBJ2-3	-	CASRGQPPDTQYF	TGTGCCAGCAGAGGACAGCCTCCAGATACGCAGTATTTT
TRBV28	-	TRBJ2-7	TRBD2	CASSTLGLAEAPPYEQYF	TGTGCCAGCAGCACCCTCGGACTAGCCGAAGCTCCCCCCTACGAGCAGTACTTC
TRBV2	-	TRBJ1-2	TRBD1	CASSDARDRNGYTF	TGTGCCAGCAGTGATGCTCGGGACAGGAATGGCTACACCTTC
TRBV7-8	-	TRBJ1-2	TRBD1	CASSLAQIGQGGGYTF	TGTGCCAGCAGCTTAGCCCAAATAGGACAGGGAGGAGGCTACACCTTC
TRBV30	-	TRBJ2-5	TRBD2	CAWSVPSGGETQYF	TGTGCCTGGAGTGTACCTAGCGGGGGGGAGACCCAGTACTTC
TRBV6-1	-	TRBJ2-7	TRBD2	CASSEAEVGLAGGGTYEQYF	TGTGCCAGCAGTGAAGCGGAGGTGGGGCTAGCGGGAGGAGGGACCTACGAGCAGTACTTC
TRBV7-3	-	TRBJ2-3	TRBD2	CASKRSGTSVTDTQYF	TGTGCCAGCAAAAGGTCCGGGACTAGCGTCACAGATACGCAGTATTTT
TRBV11-2	-	TRBJ1-2	-	CASQPDGGGGDYGYTF	TGTGCCAGCCAGCCAGACGGCGGGGGGGGTGACTATGGCTACACCTTC
TRBV7-2	once	TRBJ1-5	TRBD1	CASSQTGGDQPQHF	TGTGCCAGCAGCCAGACAGGGGGCGATCAGCCCCAGCATTTT
TRBV7-2	-	TRBJ2-4	TRBD2	CASSLVSGRAGIQYF	TGTGCCAGCAGCTTAGTTAGCGGGAGGGCCGGCATTCAGTACTTC
TRBV5-8	-	TRBJ1-5	TRBD1	CASSSGQGAMVQPQHF	TGTGCCAGCAGCTCGGGACAGGGGGCGATGGTTCAGCCCCAGCATTTT
TRBV6-4	-	TRBJ2-1	TRBD1	CASSFGQGTYNEQFF	TGTGCCAGCAGTTTCGGACAGGGTACCTACAATGAGCAGTTCTTC
TRBV5-6	-	TRBJ1-3	-	CASSLRSYRSGNTIYF	TGTGCCAGCAGCTTGAGGAGTTACAGGTCTGGAAACACCATATATTTT
TRBV28	-	TRBJ1-2	-	CASSFGGARDYGYTF	TGTGCCAGCAGTTTCGGGGGGGCGCGGGACTATGGCTACACCTTC
TRBV19	-	TRBJ2-1	TRBD2	CASSTAGIASGEQFF	TGTGCCAGTAGTACAGCGGGAATTGCTTCTGGTGAGCAGTTCTTC
TRBV5-1	-	TRBJ1-2	TRBD1	CASSWIVPGQGSRHGYTF	TGCGCCAGCAGCTGGATAGTGCCGGGACAGGGGTCGCGTCATGGCTACACCTTC
TRBV5-1	-	TRBJ2-7	TRBD2	CASSLALAGPSSYEQYF	TGCGCCAGCAGCTTGGCACTAGCGGGACCTTCTTCCTACGAGCAGTACTTC
TRBV2	-	TRBJ2-1	-	CASSEQGHYNEQFF	TGTGCCAGCAGTGAACAGGGCCATTACAATGAGCAGTTCTTC
TRBV5-8	-	TRBJ2-1	-	CASSLSLSSYNEQFF	TGTGCCAGCAGCTTGAGCCTGAGCTCCTACAATGAGCAGTTCTTC
TRBV6-2/TRBV6-3	-	TRBJ2-7	TRBD2	CASSGGAYEQYF	TGTGCCAGCAGTGGGGGGGCCTACGAGCAGTACTTC
TRBV24-1	once	TRBJ2-3	-	CATSDLGDISTDTQYF	TGTGCCACCAGTGATTTAGGGGACATTAGCACAGATACGCAGTATTTT
TRBV30	-	TRBJ1-6	TRBD1	CAWGTGVNSPLHF	TGTGCCTGGGGTACAGGGGTGAACTCACCCCTCCACTTT
TRBV7-9	-	TRBJ2-1	-	CASSLTGTPNNEQFF	TGTGCCAGCAGCTTAACCGGGACTCCAAACAATGAGCAGTTCTTC
TRBV4-2	-	TRBJ2-7	TRBD2	CASSQEGLAGTHEQYF	TGTGCCAGCAGCCAAGAAGGGCTAGCGGGAACCCACGAGCAGTACTTC
TRBV3-1/TRBV3-2	-	TRBJ1-3	-	CASSQVRQVSGNTIYF	TGTGCCAGCAGCCAAGTCAGACAGGTCTCTGGAAACACCATATATTTT
TRBV6-5	-	TRBJ2-5	-	CASSTGSETQYF	TGTGCCAGCAGTACGGGGTCAGAGACCCAGTACTTC